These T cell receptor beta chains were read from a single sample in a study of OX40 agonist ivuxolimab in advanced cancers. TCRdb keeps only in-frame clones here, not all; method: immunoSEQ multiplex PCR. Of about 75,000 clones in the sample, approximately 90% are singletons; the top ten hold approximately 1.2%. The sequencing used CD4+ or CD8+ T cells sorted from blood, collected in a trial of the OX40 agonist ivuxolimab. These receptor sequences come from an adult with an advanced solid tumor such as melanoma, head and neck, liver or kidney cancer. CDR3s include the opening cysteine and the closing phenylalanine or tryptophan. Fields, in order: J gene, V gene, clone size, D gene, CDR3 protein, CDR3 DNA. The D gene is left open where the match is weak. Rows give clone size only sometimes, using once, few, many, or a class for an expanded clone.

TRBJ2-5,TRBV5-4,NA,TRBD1,CASSGGDRGSETQYF,TGTGCCAGCAGCGGCGGGGACAGGGGTTCGGAGACCCAGTACTTC
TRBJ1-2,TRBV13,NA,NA,CASSPTGYHGYTF,TGTGCCAGCAGCCCAACAGGGTACCATGGCTACACCTTC
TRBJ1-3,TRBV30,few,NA,CAWRKGAGNTIYF,TGTGCCTGGAGGAAAGGGGCTGGAAACACCATATATTTT
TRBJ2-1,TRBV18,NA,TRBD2,CASSPAASGYNEQFF,TGTGCCAGCTCACCGGCGGCTAGCGGATACAATGAGCAGTTCTTC
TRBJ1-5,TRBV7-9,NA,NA,CASSQGSGNQPQHF,TGTGCCAGCAGCCAAGGATCGGGCAATCAGCCCCAGCATTTT
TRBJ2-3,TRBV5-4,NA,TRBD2,CASRSGGLAGGDTQYF,TGTGCCAGCAGGAGCGGGGGACTAGCGGGGGGAGATACGCAGTATTTT
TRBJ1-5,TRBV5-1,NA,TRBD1,CASSQGTGFNQPQHF,TGCGCCAGCAGCCAGGGGACAGGGTTTAATCAGCCCCAGCATTTT
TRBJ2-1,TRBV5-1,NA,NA,CASSTGTQLYNEQFF,TGCGCCAGCAGCACGGGCACCCAGCTCTACAATGAGCAGTTCTTC
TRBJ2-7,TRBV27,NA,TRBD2,CASSIRVAGTYEQYF,TGTGCCAGCAGTATCAGGGTAGCGGGTACCTACGAGCAGTACTTC
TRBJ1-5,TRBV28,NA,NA,CASSIDRGSNQPQHF,TGTGCCAGCAGTATCGACCGGGGCTCCAATCAGCCCCAGCATTTT
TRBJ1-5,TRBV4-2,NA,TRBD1,CASSHGTGGGNQPQHF,TGTGCCAGCAGCCACGGGACAGGGGGGGGCAATCAGCCCCAGCATTTT
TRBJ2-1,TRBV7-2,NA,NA,CASRYFSSSDNNEQFF,TGTGCCAGCAGGTACTTCAGCAGCTCGGACAATAATGAGCAGTTCTTC
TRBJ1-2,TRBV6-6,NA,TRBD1,CASSTRQGGDYGYTF,TGTGCCAGCAGTACCCGACAGGGAGGGGACTATGGCTACACCTTC
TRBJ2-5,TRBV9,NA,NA,CASSVSVAGLQETQYF,TGTGCCAGCAGCGTATCCGTCGCAGGCCTCCAAGAGACCCAGTACTTC
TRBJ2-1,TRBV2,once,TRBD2,CASIVSSGIPNEQFF,TGTGCCAGCATAGTGAGTAGCGGGATTCCCAATGAGCAGTTCTTC
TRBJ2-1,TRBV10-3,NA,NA,CAISEGNEQFF,TGTGCCATCAGTGAGGGGAATGAGCAGTTCTTC
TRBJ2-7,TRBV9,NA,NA,CASSPKVQGGYEQYF,TGTGCCAGCAGCCCGAAGGTACAGGGAGGCTACGAGCAGTACTTC
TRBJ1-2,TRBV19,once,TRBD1,CASSIGPGQGAYGYTF,TGTGCCAGTAGTATAGGTCCGGGACAGGGTGCCTATGGCTACACCTTC
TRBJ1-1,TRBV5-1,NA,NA,CASSLGATEAFF,TGCGCCAGCAGCTTGGGGGCCACTGAAGCTTTCTTT
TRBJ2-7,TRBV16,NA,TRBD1,CASSQRGPGYEQYF,TGTGCCAGCAGCCAAAGGGGGCCAGGATACGAGCAGTACTTC
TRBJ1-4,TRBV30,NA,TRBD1,CAFRIGTGNEKLFF,TGTGCCTTCAGGATTGGGACAGGGAATGAAAAACTGTTTTTT
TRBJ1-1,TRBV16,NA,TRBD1,CASSQQGARITEAFF,TGTGCCAGCAGCCAACAGGGGGCGAGGATCACTGAAGCTTTCTTT
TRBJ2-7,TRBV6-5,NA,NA,CASSYAGAYEQYF,TGTGCCAGCAGTTACGCGGGGGCTTACGAGCAGTACTTC
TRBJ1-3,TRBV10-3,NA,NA,CAISSVSSGNTIYF,TGTGCCATCAGTAGTGTAAGCTCTGGAAACACCATATATTTT
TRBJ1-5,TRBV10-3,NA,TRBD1,CAISETGTGYTGNQPQHF,TGTGCCATCAGCGAAACCGGGACAGGCTACACCGGCAATCAGCCCCAGCATTTT
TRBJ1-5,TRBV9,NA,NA,CASSPLPSSNQPQHF,TGTGCCAGCAGCCCACTTCCATCTAGCAATCAGCCCCAGCATTTT
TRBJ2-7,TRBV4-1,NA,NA,CASSRTVNGPYEQYF,TGCGCCAGCAGCCGGACAGTCAACGGGCCCTACGAGCAGTACTTC
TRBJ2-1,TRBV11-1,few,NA,CASSLAGGPYNEQFF,TGTGCCAGCAGCTTAGCGGGGGGGCCTTACAATGAGCAGTTCTTC
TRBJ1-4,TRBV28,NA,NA,CASRSSQGNEKLFF,TGTGCCAGCAGGTCCAGTCAGGGTAATGAAAAACTGTTTTTT
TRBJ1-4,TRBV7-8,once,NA,CASSRDGSNEKLFF,TGTGCCAGCAGCCGGGACGGTTCTAATGAAAAACTGTTTTTT
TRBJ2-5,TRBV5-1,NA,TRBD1,CASSLGDRYQETQYF,TGCGCCAGCAGCTTAGGGGACAGATACCAAGAGACCCAGTACTTC
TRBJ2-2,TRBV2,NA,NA,CASRASGELFF,TGTGCCAGCAGGGCATCCGGGGAGCTGTTTTTT
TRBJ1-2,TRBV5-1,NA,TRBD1,CASSPRRGQGTHGYTF,TGCGCCAGCAGCCCGCGGCGTGGACAGGGTACCCATGGCTACACCTTC
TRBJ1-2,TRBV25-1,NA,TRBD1,CASSVRDRDGYTF,TGTGCCAGCAGTGTCCGGGACAGGGACGGCTACACCTTC
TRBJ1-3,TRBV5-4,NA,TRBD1,CASSLQTGVSGNTIYF,TGTGCCAGCAGCTTACAGACAGGGGTGTCCGGAAACACCATATATTTT
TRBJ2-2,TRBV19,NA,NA,CASSIDRGNGELFF,TGTGCCAGTAGTATAGACAGGGGTAACGGGGAGCTGTTTTTT
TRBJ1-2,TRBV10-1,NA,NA,CASSDGTDDGYTF,TGCGCCAGCAGTGACGGAACTGACGATGGCTACACCTTC
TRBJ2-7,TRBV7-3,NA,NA,CASSLGGTYEQYF,TGTGCCAGCAGCTTAGGGGGGACCTACGAGCAGTACTTC
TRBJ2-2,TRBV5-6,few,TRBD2,CASCSLLAGGRTGELFF,TGTGCCAGCTGCTCCCTCCTAGCGGGGGGACGGACCGGGGAGCTGTTTTTT
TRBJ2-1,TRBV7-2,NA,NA,CASSADAFAFYNEQFF,TGTGCCAGCAGCGCGGACGCATTTGCATTTTACAATGAGCAGTTCTTC
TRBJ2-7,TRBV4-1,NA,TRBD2,CASSQVTSGFSYEQYF,TGCGCCAGCAGCCAAGTGACTAGCGGGTTCTCCTACGAGCAGTACTTC
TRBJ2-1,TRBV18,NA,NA,CASSGTDNEQFF,TGTGCCAGCTCAGGGACGGACAATGAGCAGTTCTTC
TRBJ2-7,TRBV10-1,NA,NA,CASLPEVREQYF,TGCGCCAGCCTACCCGAGGTGCGGGAGCAGTACTTC
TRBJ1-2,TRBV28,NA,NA,CASRPQGGGNYGYTF,TGTGCCAGCAGACCACAGGGAGGTGGAAACTATGGCTACACCTTC
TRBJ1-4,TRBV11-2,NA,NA,CASSFGGRPTNEKLFF,TGTGCCAGCAGCTTCGGAGGCCGCCCCACTAATGAAAAACTGTTTTTT
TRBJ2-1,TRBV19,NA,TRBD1,CASRTQSDRVRSNEQFF,TGTGCCAGTAGAACCCAATCAGACAGGGTTCGTAGCAATGAGCAGTTCTTC
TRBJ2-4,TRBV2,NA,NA,CASRARGGENIQYF,TGTGCCAGCAGGGCCCGGGGAGGCGAAAACATTCAGTACTTC
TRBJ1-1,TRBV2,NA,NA,CASRAGKLHSEAFF,TGTGCCAGCAGGGCTGGGAAACTCCATTCTGAAGCTTTCTTT
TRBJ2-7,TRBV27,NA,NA,CASSFSTGSHEQYF,TGTGCCAGCAGTTTTTCGACAGGCTCCCACGAGCAGTACTTC
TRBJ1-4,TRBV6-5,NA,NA,CASSYGGTNEKLFF,TGTGCCAGCAGTTACGGGGGGACTAATGAAAAACTGTTTTTT
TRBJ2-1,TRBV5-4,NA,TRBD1,CASSWGQGMSGGEQFF,TGTGCCAGCAGCTGGGGACAGGGAATGAGTGGGGGTGAGCAGTTCTTC
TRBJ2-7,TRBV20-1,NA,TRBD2,CSAGGVLGKYF,TGCAGTGCTGGGGGGGTACTAGGAAAGTACTTC
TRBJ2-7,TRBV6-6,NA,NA,CASSYPQTDTAEQYF,TGTGCCAGCAGTTACCCGCAGACAGACACAGCCGAGCAGTACTTC